Listed below are T cell receptor beta chains from one sample, sequenced in a study of T cell responses to AZD1222 COVID-19 vaccine. Assay: immunoSEQ multiplex PCR; the TCRdb copy retains only in-frame clones and omits some. The sample shows over 100,000 clones, approximately 90% of them seen only once. Sequenced here: peripheral blood, sampled 28 days after the second AZD1222 dose. These receptors were collected from an adult who received the AZD1222 COVID-19 vaccine. Both conserved end residues are part of each CDR3. D genes are given only for firm matches. Not every row has a clone size; where given, it reads once, few, many or a size class.

D: NA; J: TRBJ1-3; length: 15; size: few; V: TRBV9; CDR3: CASSAGTYTGNTIYF; DNA: TGTGCCAGCAGCGCCGGGACATACACTGGAAACACCATATATTTT
D: TRBD2; J: TRBJ2-7; length: 14; size: NA; V: TRBV2; CDR3: CASSALETSGSKYF; DNA: TGTGCCAGCAGTGCTTTGGAGACTAGCGGGAGCAAGTACTTC
D: TRBD1; J: TRBJ1-6; length: 15; size: NA; V: TRBV10-3; CDR3: CAIRKKGQINSPLHF; DNA: TGTGCCATCAGGAAAAAGGGACAGATTAATTCACCCCTCCACTTT
D: TRBD2; J: TRBJ2-1; length: 13; size: NA; V: TRBV3-1/TRBV3-2; CDR3: CASSQVLAGEQFF; DNA: TGTGCCAGCAGCCAAGTTCTAGCGGGAGAGCAGTTCTTC
D: NA; J: TRBJ2-7; length: 15; size: NA; V: TRBV4-2; CDR3: CASSQDAGSSYEQYF; DNA: TGTGCCAGCAGCCAAGATGCGGGGAGCTCCTACGAGCAGTACTTC
D: NA; J: TRBJ1-3; length: 14; size: NA; V: TRBV14; CDR3: CASSRGHAGNTIYF; DNA: TGTGCCAGCAGCAGGGGTCACGCTGGAAACACCATATATTTT
D: TRBD1; J: TRBJ1-5; length: 14; size: NA; V: TRBV7-6; CDR3: CASSPRGQNQPQHF; DNA: TGTGCCAGCAGCCCTAGGGGACAGAATCAGCCCCAGCATTTT
D: NA; J: TRBJ1-3; length: 17; size: NA; V: TRBV9; CDR3: CASSVSLKTVYGNTIYF; DNA: TGTGCCAGCAGCGTCTCCCTTAAGACAGTTTACGGAAACACCATATATTTT
D: NA; J: TRBJ1-1; length: 13; size: NA; V: TRBV6-5; CDR3: CASSPGANTEAFF; DNA: TGTGCCAGCAGTCCGGGGGCTAACACTGAAGCTTTCTTT
D: NA; J: TRBJ1-3; length: 14; size: NA; V: TRBV19; CDR3: CASSMAQGSNTIYF; DNA: TGTGCCAGTAGTATGGCTCAGGGGAGCAACACCATATATTTT
D: NA; J: TRBJ1-1; length: 15; size: NA; V: TRBV7-9; CDR3: CASSPPGYLNTEAFF; DNA: TGTGCCAGCAGCCCCCCGGGATACCTGAACACTGAAGCTTTCTTT
D: NA; J: TRBJ2-1; length: 13; size: NA; V: TRBV2; CDR3: CASRGTVYNEQFF; DNA: TGTGCCAGCCGGGGGACAGTCTACAATGAGCAGTTCTTC
D: TRBD1; J: TRBJ2-3; length: 13; size: NA; V: TRBV30; CDR3: CAWDRLRTDTQYF; DNA: TGTGCTTGGGACAGGCTCCGCACAGATACGCAGTATTTT
D: NA; J: TRBJ2-7; length: 15; size: NA; V: TRBV5-1; CDR3: CASRFSGGPSYEQYF; DNA: TGCGCCAGCAGATTCAGCGGAGGGCCCTCCTACGAGCAGTACTTC
D: TRBD2; J: TRBJ2-7; length: 15; size: NA; V: TRBV28; CDR3: CASSLFGGESYEQYF; DNA: TGTGCCAGCAGTTTGTTCGGGGGGGAGAGCTACGAGCAGTACTTC
D: NA; J: TRBJ2-2; length: 14; size: NA; V: TRBV5-1; CDR3: CASKGGGNTGELFF; DNA: TGCGCCAGCAAAGGAGGGGGAAACACCGGGGAGCTGTTTTTT
D: NA; J: TRBJ2-1; length: 15; size: NA; V: TRBV27; CDR3: CASSLQQGSYNEQFF; DNA: TGTGCCAGCAGTTTACAGCAGGGATCCTACAATGAGCAGTTCTTC
D: NA; J: TRBJ1-2; length: 16; size: NA; V: TRBV15; CDR3: CATSRGRQPDHYGYTF; DNA: TGTGCCACCAGCAGAGGGCGTCAGCCGGACCACTATGGCTACACCTTC
D: NA; J: TRBJ2-5; length: 13; size: NA; V: TRBV7-9; CDR3: CASSLVVGKTQYF; DNA: TGTGCCAGCAGCTTAGTAGTCGGGAAGACCCAGTACTTC
D: NA; J: TRBJ1-2; length: 13; size: NA; V: TRBV25-1; CDR3: CASSVGGNYGYTF; DNA: TGTGCCAGCAGTGTTGGCGGTAACTATGGCTACACCTTC
D: NA; J: TRBJ2-7; length: 13; size: NA; V: TRBV5-6; CDR3: CASSLDRSDEQYF; DNA: TGTGCCAGCAGCTTGGATAGGAGCGACGAGCAGTACTTC
D: NA; J: TRBJ2-5; length: 21; size: few; V: TRBV6-4; CDR3: CASSDPKWHIWEERRGLAQYF; DNA: TGTGCCAGCAGTGACCCGAAATGGCACATTTGGGAAGAACGCAGGGGCTTGGCCCAGTACTTC
D: TRBD1; J: TRBJ1-5; length: 15; size: NA; V: TRBV4-2; CDR3: CASSQGTVSNQPQHF; DNA: TGTGCCAGCAGCCAGGGGACAGTTAGCAATCAGCCCCAGCATTTT
D: TRBD1; J: TRBJ1-2; length: 18; size: NA; V: TRBV9; CDR3: CASSVVGTGGRRGYGYTF; DNA: TGTGCCAGCAGCGTAGTCGGGACAGGGGGCCGCCGGGGCTATGGCTACACCTTC
D: NA; J: TRBJ2-1; length: 16; size: NA; V: TRBV3-1/TRBV3-2; CDR3: CASSQFFGSSYNEQFF; DNA: TGTGCCAGCAGCCAATTCTTCGGGTCGAGCTACAATGAGCAGTTCTTC
D: NA; J: TRBJ1-2; length: 13; size: NA; V: TRBV3-1/TRBV3-2; CDR3: CASSQDRNYGYTF; DNA: TGTGCCAGCAGCCAAGACCGGAACTATGGCTACACCTTC
D: TRBD1; J: TRBJ1-6; length: 15; size: NA; V: TRBV6-5; CDR3: CASSNRDSYNSPLHF; DNA: TGTGCCAGCAGCAACCGGGACAGTTATAATTCACCCCTCCACTTT
D: TRBD1; J: TRBJ1-2; length: 15; size: NA; V: TRBV28; CDR3: CASSLRGQTTRGYTF; DNA: TGTGCCAGCAGTTTACGGGGACAGACCACTAGAGGCTACACCTTC
D: NA; J: TRBJ2-3; length: 14; size: NA; V: TRBV7-9; CDR3: CASSLAQLSDTQYF; DNA: TGTGCCAGCAGCTTAGCCCAGTTATCAGATACGCAGTATTTT
D: NA; J: TRBJ1-1; length: 12; size: NA; V: TRBV12-3/TRBV12-4; CDR3: CASRRTKSEAFF; DNA: TGTGCCAGCAGGCGGACGAAAAGCGAAGCTTTCTTT
D: NA; J: TRBJ2-2; length: 14; size: NA; V: TRBV19; CDR3: CASSPTRGPGELFF; DNA: TGTGCCAGTAGTCCTACTAGGGGACCTGGGGAGCTGTTTTTT
D: NA; J: TRBJ2-7; length: 13; size: NA; V: TRBV30; CDR3: CAWAIADNYEQYF; DNA: TGTGCCTGGGCCATCGCCGATAACTACGAGCAGTACTTC
D: TRBD1; J: TRBJ1-1; length: 17; size: NA; V: TRBV19; CDR3: CASSLLLGQGAFAEAFF; DNA: TGTGCCAGTAGTCTCCTCCTGGGACAGGGGGCTTTCGCTGAAGCTTTCTTT
D: NA; J: TRBJ2-2; length: 15; size: NA; V: TRBV27; CDR3: CASSFQGTDTGELFF; DNA: TGTGCCAGCAGTTTCCAGGGGACCGACACCGGGGAGCTGTTTTTT
D: NA; J: TRBJ1-4; length: 16; size: NA; V: TRBV19; CDR3: CASSIRSHSFNEKLFF; DNA: TGTGCCAGTAGTATCCGTTCGCATTCCTTTAATGAAAAACTGTTTTTT
D: TRBD1; J: TRBJ2-5; length: 15; size: NA; V: TRBV6-5; CDR3: CAATPGQGYAETQYF; DNA: TGTGCCGCGACACCGGGACAGGGTTACGCAGAGACCCAGTACTTC
D: NA; J: TRBJ1-3; length: 13; size: NA; V: TRBV9; CDR3: CASSPWLGNTIYF; DNA: TGTGCCAGCAGCCCATGGCTCGGAAACACCATATATTTT
D: TRBD2; J: TRBJ2-7; length: 14; size: NA; V: TRBV5-1; CDR3: CASSLAGGAYEQYF; DNA: TGCGCCAGCAGCTTGGCGGGGGGAGCCTACGAGCAGTACTTC
D: NA; J: TRBJ2-5; length: 12; size: NA; V: TRBV2; CDR3: CASSERRETQYF; DNA: TGTGCCAGCAGTGAACGCCGTGAGACCCAGTACTTC
D: NA; J: TRBJ1-1; length: 12; size: NA; V: TRBV5-4; CDR3: CASSLYGLEAFF; DNA: TGTGCCAGCAGCTTGTACGGACTTGAAGCTTTCTTT
D: NA; J: TRBJ2-1; length: 12; size: NA; V: TRBV12-3/TRBV12-4; CDR3: CASSSSWSVQFF; DNA: TGTGCCAGCAGTTCCTCCTGGTCGGTGCAGTTCTTC
D: NA; J: TRBJ1-5; length: 15; size: NA; V: TRBV5-5; CDR3: CASSFEGDSNQPQHF; DNA: TGTGCCAGCAGCTTTGAGGGAGATAGCAATCAGCCCCAGCATTTT
D: TRBD1; J: TRBJ2-7; length: 14; size: NA; V: TRBV7-8; CDR3: CASSFRDSVHEQYF; DNA: TGTGCCAGCAGCTTCCGGGACAGTGTCCACGAGCAGTACTTC
D: NA; J: TRBJ1-5; length: 16; size: NA; V: TRBV4-1; CDR3: CASSQEGTADHLTQHF; DNA: TGCGCCAGCAGCCAAGAGGGTACGGCGGACCATCTGACCCAGCATTTT
D: NA; J: TRBJ1-5; length: 13; size: NA; V: TRBV5-5; CDR3: CASSLAGNQPQHF; DNA: TGTGCCAGCAGCTTGGCAGGGAATCAGCCCCAGCATTTT
D: TRBD1; J: TRBJ2-1; length: 15; size: NA; V: TRBV5-4; CDR3: CASSGGQGTYNEQFF; DNA: TGTGCCAGCAGCGGGGGACAGGGGACCTACAATGAGCAGTTCTTC
D: NA; J: TRBJ1-6; length: 12; size: NA; V: TRBV5-4; CDR3: CASSQDNSPLHF; DNA: TGTGCCAGCAGCCAAGACAATTCACCCCTCCACTTT
D: NA; J: TRBJ1-3; length: 16; size: NA; V: TRBV5-4; CDR3: CASSYGIPFSGNTIYF; DNA: TGTGCCAGCAGCTACGGGATCCCCTTCTCTGGAAACACCATATATTTT
D: NA; J: TRBJ2-7; length: 14; size: NA; V: TRBV2; CDR3: CASSAAPGAYEQYF; DNA: TGTGCCAGCAGTGCCGCCCCGGGTGCCTACGAGCAGTACTTC
D: NA; J: TRBJ1-2; length: 13; size: NA; V: TRBV24-1; CDR3: CATSAGRGYGYTF; DNA: TGTGCCACCAGTGCGGGGAGGGGGTATGGCTACACCTTC
D: NA; J: TRBJ1-4; length: 15; size: NA; V: TRBV5-4; CDR3: CASSLDQATNEKLFF; DNA: TGTGCCAGCAGCTTGGATCAGGCAACTAATGAAAAACTGTTTTTT
D: TRBD1; J: TRBJ2-7; length: 15; size: NA; V: TRBV7-9; CDR3: CASSPRGQGFYEQYF; DNA: TGTGCCAGCAGCCCACGTGGACAGGGATTCTACGAGCAGTACTTC
D: TRBD1; J: TRBJ1-1; length: 15; size: NA; V: TRBV10-3; CDR3: CAISTGGLGGTEAFF; DNA: TGTGCCATCAGTACAGGGGGCTTAGGAGGGACTGAAGCTTTCTTT
D: NA; J: TRBJ2-6; length: 14; size: NA; V: TRBV19; CDR3: CASSIGSGANVLTF; DNA: TGTGCCAGTAGTATAGGGAGTGGGGCCAACGTCCTGACTTTC